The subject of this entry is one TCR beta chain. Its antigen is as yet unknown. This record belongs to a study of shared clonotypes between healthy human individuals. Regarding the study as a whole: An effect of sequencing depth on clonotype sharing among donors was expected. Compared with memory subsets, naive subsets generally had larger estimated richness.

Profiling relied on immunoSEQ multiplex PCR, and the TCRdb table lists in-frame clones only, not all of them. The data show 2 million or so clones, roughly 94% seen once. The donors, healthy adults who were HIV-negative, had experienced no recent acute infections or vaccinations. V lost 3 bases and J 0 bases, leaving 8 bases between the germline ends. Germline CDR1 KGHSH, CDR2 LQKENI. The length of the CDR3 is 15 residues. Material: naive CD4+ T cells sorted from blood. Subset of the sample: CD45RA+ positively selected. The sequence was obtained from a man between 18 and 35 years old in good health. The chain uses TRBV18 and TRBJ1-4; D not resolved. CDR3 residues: CASSPAAPTNEKLFF. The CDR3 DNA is TGTGCCAGCTCACCCGCTGCGCCAACTAATGAAAAACTGTTTTTT.